This TCR beta chain was obtained from a study of blood T cell repertoires in COVID-19. Study information: The United States, Italy and Spain supplied acute and convalescent COVID-19 samples. In each case, the material was cDNA or gDNA derived from T cells, B-cell-depleted T cells, or PBMCs.

CDR3 length: 17 amino acids. V was cut by 9 bases and J by 4 bases, with 25 bases left in between. Per the germline V gene, CDR1 is SGHTA and CDR2 is FQGTGA. Per the original methods: Cell counts per sample came from amplifying reference gene primers. Using immunoSEQ multiplex PCR, the repertoire was profiled, and TCRdb retains in-frame clones only, with some absent. V and J calls and clone size are given by that table; D and trimming were obtained from the DNA. The table lists approximately 180,000 clones, approximately 81% of them singletons. The sample comprised peripheral blood. V and J are TRBV7-3 and TRBJ2-1; tentatively, D is TRBD1 (6 bases). The source is an older person with COVID-19, enrolled during active disease. The CDR3 coding sequence is TGTGCCAGACTGCCAGGGCCCGCAAGAGGGGGATACAATGAGCAGTTCTTC. As protein: CARLPGPARGGYNEQFF.